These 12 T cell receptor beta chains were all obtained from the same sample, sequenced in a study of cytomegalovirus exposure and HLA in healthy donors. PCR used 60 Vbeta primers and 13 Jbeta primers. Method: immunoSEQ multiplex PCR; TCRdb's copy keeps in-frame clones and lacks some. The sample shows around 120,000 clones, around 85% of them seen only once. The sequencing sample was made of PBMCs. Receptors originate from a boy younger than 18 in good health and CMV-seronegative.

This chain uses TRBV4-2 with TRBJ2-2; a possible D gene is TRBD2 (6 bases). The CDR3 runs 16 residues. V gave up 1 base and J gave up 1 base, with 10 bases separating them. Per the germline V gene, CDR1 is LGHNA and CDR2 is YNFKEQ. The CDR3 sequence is CASSQGRAVNTGELFF. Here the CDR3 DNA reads TGTGCCAGCAGCCAAGGGAGGGCCGTGAACACCGGGGAGCTGTTTTTT.

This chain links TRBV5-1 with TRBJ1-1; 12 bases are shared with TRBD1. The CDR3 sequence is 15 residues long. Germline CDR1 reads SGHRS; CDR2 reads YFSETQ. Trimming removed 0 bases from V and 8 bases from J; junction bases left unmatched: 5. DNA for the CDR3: TGCGCCAGCAGCTTGGCCGGGACAGGGGGCACAGAAGCTTTCTTT. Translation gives CASSLAGTGGTEAFF.

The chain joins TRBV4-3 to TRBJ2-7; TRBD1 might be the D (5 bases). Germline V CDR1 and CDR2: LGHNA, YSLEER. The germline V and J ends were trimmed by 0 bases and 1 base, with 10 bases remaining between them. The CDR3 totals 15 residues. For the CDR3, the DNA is TGCGCCAGCAGCCAAGATAGGGGTTCGTCCTACGAGCAGTACTTC. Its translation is CASSQDRGSSYEQYF.

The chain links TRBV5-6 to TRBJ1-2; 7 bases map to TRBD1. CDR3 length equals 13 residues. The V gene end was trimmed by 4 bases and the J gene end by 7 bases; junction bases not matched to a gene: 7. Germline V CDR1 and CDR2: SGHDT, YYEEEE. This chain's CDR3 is CASSGGGESGYTF. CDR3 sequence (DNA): TGTGCCAGCAGCGGAGGGGGCGAATCTGGCTACACCTTC.

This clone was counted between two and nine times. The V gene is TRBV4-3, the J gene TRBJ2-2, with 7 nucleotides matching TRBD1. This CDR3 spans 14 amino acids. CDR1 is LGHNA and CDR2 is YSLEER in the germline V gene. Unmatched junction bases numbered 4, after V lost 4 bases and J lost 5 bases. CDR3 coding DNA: TGCGCCAGCAGCCCGGACAGGATTACCGGGGAGCTGTTTTTT. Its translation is CASSPDRITGELFF.

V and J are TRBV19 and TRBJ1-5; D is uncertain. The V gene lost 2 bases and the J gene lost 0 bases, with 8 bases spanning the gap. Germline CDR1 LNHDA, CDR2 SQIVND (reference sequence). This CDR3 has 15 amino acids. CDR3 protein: CASSIMQDSNQPQHF. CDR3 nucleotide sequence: TGTGCCAGTAGTATAATGCAGGATAGCAATCAGCCCCAGCATTTT.

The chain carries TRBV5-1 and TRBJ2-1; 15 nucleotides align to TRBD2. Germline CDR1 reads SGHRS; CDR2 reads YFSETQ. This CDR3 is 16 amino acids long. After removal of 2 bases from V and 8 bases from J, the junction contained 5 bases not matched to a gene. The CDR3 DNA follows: TGCGCCAGCAGCTTTTGGACTAGCGGGGGGGCTGATGAGCAGTTCTTC. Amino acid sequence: CASSFWTSGGADEQFF.

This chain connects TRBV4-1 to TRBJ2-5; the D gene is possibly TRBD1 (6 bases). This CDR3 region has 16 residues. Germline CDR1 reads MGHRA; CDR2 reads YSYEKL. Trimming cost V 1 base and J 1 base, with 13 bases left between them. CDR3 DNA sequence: TGCGCCAGCAGCCAAGCTCGGGACACCGGCCAAGAGACCCAGTACTTC. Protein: CASSQARDTGQETQYF.

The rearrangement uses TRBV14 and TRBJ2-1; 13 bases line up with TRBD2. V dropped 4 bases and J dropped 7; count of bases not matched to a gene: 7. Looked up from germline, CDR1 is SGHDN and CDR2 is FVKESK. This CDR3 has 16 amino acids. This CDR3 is CASSRPGLAGQNEQFF. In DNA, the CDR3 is TGTGCCAGCAGCCGCCCGGGACTAGCGGGACAGAATGAGCAGTTCTTC.

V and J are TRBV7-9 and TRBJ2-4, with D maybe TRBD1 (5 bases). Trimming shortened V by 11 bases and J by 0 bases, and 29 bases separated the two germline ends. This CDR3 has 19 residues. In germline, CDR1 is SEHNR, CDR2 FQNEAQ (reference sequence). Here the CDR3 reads CAAIPAQGISSRAKNIQYF. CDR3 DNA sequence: TGTGCCGCGATCCCCGCCCAGGGTATCTCTTCACGAGCCAAAAACATTCAGTACTTC. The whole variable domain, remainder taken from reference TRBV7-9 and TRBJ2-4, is DTGVSQNPRHKITKRGQNVTFRCDPISEHNRLYWYRQTLGQGPEFLTYFQNEAQLEKSRLLSDRFSAERPKGSFSTLEIQRTEQGDSAMYLCAAIPAQGISSRAKNIQYFGAGTRLSVL.

The CDR3 region has the DNA TGCAGTGCTAATCGAGAATACGAGCAGTACTTC. Translating it yields CSANREYEQYF. The rearrangement joins TRBV20-1 to TRBJ2-7; no definite D call. The CDR3 spans 11 residues. Germline CDR1 DFQATT, CDR2 SNEGSKA (reference sequence). V was pared by 4 bases and J by 4 bases, with 8 bases between.

The CDR3 region is CAISAPGLEEETQYF. The CDR3 DNA is TGTGCCATCAGTGCACCGGGACTAGAAGAAGAGACCCAGTACTTC. This chain joins TRBV10-3 and TRBJ2-5; TRBD2 aligns across 8 bases. The CDR3 extends over 15 amino acids. J was trimmed by 3 bases and V by 4 bases; bases with no gene match: 7. The germline gives CDR1 ENHRY, CDR2 SYGVKD.